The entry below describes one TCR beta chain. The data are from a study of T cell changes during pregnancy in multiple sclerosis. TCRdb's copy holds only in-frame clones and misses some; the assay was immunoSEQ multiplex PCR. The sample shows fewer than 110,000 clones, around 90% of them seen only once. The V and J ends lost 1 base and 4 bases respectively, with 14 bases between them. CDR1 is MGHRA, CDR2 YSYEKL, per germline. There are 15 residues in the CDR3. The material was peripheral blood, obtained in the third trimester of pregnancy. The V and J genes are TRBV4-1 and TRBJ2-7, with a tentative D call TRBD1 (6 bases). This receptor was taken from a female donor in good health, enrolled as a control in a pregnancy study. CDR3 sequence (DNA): TGCGCCAGCAGCCAAGTTACAGGGCTTGGGTACGAGCAGTACTTC. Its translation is CASSQVTGLGYEQYF.